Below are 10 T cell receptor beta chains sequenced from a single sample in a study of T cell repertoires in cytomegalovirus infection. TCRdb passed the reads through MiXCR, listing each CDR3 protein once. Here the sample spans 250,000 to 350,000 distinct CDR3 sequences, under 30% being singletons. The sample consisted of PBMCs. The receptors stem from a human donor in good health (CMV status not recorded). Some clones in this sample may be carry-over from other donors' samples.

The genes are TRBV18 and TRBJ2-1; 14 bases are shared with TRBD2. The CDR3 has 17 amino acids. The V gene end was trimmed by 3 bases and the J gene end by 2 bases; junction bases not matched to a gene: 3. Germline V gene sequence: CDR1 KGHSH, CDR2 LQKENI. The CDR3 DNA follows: TGTGCCAGCTCACCTAGGACTAGCGGGGGGACCTACAATGAGCAGTTCTTC. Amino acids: CASSPRTSGGTYNEQFF.

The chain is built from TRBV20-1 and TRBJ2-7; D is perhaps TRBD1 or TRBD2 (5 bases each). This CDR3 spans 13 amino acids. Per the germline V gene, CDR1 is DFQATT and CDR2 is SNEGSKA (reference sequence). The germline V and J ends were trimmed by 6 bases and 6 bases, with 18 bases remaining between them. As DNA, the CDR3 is TGCAGTGCCAGTTCCGGGACCCCCCTCGAGCAGTACTTC. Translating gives CSASSGTPLEQYF.

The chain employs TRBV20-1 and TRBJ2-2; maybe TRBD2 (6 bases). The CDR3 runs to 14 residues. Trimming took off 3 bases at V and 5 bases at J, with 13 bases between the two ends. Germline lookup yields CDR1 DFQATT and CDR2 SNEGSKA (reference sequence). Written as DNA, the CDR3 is TGCAGTGCTAGCATCGGGAGTCGAACCGGGGAGCTGTTTTTT. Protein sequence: CSASIGSRTGELFF.

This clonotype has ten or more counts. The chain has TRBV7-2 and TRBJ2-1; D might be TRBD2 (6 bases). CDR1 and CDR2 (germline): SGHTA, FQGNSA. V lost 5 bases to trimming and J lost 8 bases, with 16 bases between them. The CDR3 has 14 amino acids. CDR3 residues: CASSPRLVADEQFF. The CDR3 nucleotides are TGTGCCAGCAGCCCGCGGTTGGTAGCGGATGAGCAGTTCTTC.

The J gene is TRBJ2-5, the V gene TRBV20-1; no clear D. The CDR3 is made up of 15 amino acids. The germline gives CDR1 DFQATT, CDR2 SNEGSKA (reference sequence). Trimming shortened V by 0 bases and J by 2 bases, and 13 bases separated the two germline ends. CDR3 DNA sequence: TGCAGTGCTAGAGATCTTCTCGGAAGGCAAGAGACCCAGTACTTC. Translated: CSARDLLGRQETQYF.

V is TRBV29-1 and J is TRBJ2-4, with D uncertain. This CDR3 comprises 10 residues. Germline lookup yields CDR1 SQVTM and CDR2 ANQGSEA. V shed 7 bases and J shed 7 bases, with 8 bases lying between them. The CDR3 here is CSAVGNIQYF. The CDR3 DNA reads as TGCAGCGCCGTAGGGAACATTCAGTACTTC.

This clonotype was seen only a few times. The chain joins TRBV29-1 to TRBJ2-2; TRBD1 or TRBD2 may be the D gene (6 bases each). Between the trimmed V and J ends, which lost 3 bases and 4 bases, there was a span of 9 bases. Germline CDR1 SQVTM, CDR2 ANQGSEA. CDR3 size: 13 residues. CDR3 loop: CSVDRGLTGELFF. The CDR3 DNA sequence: TGCAGCGTTGACAGGGGACTCACCGGGGAGCTGTTTTTT.

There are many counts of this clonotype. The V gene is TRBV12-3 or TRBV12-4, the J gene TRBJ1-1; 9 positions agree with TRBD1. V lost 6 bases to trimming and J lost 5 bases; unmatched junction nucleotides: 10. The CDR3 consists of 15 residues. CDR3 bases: TGTGCCAGCAGCCATACAGGGGGCGGCAAGACTGAAGCTTTCTTT. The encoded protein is CASSHTGGGKTEAFF.

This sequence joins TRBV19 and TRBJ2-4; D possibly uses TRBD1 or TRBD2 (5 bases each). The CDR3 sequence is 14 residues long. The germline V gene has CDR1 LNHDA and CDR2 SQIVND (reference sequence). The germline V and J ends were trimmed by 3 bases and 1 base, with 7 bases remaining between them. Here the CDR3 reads CASSMGDAKNIQYF. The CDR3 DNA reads TGTGCCAGTAGTATGGGGGATGCCAAAAACATTCAGTACTTC.

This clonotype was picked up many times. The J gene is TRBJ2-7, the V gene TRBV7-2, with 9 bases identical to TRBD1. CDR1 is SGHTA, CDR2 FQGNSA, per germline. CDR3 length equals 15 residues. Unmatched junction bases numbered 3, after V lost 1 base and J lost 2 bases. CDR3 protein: CASSLGGTGTYEQYF. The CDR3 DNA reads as TGTGCCAGCAGCTTAGGAGGGACAGGGACCTACGAGCAGTACTTC.